The text below deals with one TCR beta chain. Repertoires were generated with immunoSEQ multiplex PCR, while TCRdb's copy carries only in-frame clones and drops some. The table lists around 43,000 clones, roughly 91% of them singletons. This specimen comes from a study of PD-1 blockade in classical Hodgkin lymphoma. Stated time point: newly diagnosed, previously untreated cHL patient sample. V gave up 7 bases and J gave up 7 bases; unmatched junction bases: 14. The CDR3 spans 17 residues. The V gene's germline CDR1 is WSHSY and CDR2 SAAADI. The sequenced sample was peripheral blood mononuclear cells (PBMCs). The V call is TRBV10-2, the J call TRBJ2-1, with 12 positions matching TRBD2. The sequence derives from a human donor with classical Hodgkin lymphoma. The CDR3 protein is CASTRTSGNRRGNEQFF. DNA for the CDR3: TGCGCCAGCACCCGGACTAGCGGGAATAGAAGGGGGAATGAGCAGTTCTTC.